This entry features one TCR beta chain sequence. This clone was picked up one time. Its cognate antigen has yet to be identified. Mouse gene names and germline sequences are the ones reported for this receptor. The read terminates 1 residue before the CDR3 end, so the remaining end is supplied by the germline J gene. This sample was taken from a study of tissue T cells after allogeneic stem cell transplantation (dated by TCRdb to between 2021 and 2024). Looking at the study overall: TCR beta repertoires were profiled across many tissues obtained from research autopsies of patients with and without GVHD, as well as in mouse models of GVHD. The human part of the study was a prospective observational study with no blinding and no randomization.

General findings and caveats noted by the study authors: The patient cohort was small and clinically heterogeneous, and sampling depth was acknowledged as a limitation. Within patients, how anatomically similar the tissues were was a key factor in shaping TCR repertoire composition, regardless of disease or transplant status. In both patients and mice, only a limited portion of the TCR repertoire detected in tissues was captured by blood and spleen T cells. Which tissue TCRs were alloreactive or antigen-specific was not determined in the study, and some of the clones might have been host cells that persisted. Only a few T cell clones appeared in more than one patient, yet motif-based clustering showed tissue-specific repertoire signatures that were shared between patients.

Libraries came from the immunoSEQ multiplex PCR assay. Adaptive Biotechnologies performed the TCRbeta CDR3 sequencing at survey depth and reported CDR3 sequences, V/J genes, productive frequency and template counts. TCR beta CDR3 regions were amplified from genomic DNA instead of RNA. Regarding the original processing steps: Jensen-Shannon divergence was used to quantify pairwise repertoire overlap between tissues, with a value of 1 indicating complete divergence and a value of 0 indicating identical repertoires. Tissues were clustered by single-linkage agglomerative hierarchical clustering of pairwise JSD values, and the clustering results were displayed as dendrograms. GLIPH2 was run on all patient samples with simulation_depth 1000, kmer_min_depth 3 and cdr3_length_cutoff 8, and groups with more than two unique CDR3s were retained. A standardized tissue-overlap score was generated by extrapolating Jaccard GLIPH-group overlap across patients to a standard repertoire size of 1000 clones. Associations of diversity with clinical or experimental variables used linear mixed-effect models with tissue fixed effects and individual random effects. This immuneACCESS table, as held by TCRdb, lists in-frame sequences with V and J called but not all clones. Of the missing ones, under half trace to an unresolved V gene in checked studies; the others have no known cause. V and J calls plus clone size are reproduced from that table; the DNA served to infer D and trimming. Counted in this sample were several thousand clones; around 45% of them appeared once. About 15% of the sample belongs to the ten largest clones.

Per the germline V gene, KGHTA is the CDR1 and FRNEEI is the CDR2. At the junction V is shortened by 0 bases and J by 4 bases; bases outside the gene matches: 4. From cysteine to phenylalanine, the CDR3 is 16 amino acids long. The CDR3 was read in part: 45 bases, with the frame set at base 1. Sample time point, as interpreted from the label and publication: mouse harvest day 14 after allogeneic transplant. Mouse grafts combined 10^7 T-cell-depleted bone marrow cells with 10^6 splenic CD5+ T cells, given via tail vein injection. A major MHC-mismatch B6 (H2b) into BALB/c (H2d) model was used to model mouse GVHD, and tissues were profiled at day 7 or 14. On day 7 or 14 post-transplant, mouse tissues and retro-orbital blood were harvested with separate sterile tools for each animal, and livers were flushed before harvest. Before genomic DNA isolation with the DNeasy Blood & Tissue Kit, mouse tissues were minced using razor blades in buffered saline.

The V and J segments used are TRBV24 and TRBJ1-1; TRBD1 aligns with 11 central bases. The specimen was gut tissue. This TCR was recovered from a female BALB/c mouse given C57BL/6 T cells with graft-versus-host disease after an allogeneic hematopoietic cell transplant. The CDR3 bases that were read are TGTGCCAGCAGTCTGTATCAGGGACAGGGGGGCACAGAAGTCTTC. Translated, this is CASSLYQGQGGTEVF. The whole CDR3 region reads CASSLYQGQGGTEVFF.